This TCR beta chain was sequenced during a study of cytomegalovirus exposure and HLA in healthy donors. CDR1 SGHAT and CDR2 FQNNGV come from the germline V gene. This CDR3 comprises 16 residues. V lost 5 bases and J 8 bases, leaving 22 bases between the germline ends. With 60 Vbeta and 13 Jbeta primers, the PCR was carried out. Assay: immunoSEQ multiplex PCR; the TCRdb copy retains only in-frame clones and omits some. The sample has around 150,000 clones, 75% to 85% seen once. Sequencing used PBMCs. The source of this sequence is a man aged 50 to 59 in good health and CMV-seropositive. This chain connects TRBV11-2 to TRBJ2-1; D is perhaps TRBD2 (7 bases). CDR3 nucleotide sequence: TGTGCCAGCAGCCTTGATGGGGGGGGCACGTTGTATGAGCAGTTCTTC. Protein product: CASSLDGGGTLYEQFF.